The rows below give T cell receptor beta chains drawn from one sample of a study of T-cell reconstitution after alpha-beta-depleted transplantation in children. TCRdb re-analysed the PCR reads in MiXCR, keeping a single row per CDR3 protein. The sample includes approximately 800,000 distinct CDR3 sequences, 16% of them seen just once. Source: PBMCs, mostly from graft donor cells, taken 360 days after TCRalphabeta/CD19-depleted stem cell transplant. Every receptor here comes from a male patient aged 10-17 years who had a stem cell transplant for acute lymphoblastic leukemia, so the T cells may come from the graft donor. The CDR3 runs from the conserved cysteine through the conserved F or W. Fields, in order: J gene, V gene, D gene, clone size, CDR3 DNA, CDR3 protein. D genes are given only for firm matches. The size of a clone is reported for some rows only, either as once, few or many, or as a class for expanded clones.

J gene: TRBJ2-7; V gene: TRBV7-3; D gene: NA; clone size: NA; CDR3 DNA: TGTGCCAGCAGCGCAGGACTTTTATACGAGCAGTACTTC; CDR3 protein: CASSAGLLYEQYF
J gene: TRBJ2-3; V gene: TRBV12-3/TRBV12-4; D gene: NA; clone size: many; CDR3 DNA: TGTGCCAGCAGTTCCCCCGGGCGGCCCGGGACAGATACGCAGTATTTT; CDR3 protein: CASSSPGRPGTDTQYF
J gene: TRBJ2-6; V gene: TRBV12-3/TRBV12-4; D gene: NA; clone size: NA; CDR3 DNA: TGTGCCACCAGACGGATTTCTGGGGCCAACGTCCTGACTTTC; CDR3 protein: CATRRISGANVLTF
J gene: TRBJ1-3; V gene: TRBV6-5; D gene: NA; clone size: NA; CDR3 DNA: TGTGCCAGCAGTTACTCCCGGGGGCTAAGTGGAAACACCATATATTTT; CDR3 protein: CASSYSRGLSGNTIYF
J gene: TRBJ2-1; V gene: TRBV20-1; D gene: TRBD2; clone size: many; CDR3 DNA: TGCAGTGCTAGAGAGCTAGCGGGCTACAATGAGCAGTTCTTC; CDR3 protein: CSARELAGYNEQFF
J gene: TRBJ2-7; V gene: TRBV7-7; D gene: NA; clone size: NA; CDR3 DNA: TGTGCCAGCAGCCCTAGGAGAGGCGCCCCCTACGAGCAGTACTTC; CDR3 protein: CASSPRRGAPYEQYF
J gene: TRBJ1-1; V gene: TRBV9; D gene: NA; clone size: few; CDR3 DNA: TGTGCCAGCAGCGTAGGCAGGATGAACACTGAAGCTTTCTTT; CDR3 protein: CASSVGRMNTEAFF
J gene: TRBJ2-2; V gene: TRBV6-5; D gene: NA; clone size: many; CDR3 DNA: TGTGCCAGCAGTTACGGTACCGGGGAGCTGTTTTTT; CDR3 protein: CASSYGTGELFF
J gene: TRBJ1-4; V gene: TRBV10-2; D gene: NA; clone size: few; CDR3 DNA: TGCGCCAGCAGTGAGTTTCGAGGGTCCCCTCCAACTAATGAAAAACTGTTTTTT; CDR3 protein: CASSEFRGSPPTNEKLFF
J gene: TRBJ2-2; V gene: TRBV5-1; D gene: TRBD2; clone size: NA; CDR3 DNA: TGCGCCAGCAGAAGAATAGCGGGAGGGAACACCGGGGAGCTGTTTTTT; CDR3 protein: CASRRIAGGNTGELFF
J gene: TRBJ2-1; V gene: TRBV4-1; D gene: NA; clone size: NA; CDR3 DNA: TGCGCCAGCAGCCAACTCGATGGGGGGCGCACCGGGGATGAGCAGTTCTTC; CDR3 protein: CASSQLDGGRTGDEQFF
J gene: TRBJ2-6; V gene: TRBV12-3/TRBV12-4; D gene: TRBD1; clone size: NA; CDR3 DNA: TGTGCCAGCAGTCCAGGTTGGGGACAGGGGTCTGGGGCCAACGTCCTGACTTTC; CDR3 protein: CASSPGWGQGSGANVLTF
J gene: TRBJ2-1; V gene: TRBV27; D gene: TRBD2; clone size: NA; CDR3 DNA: TGTGCCAGCAGTGACGCTAGCGGGAGTGGCAATGAGCAGTTCTTC; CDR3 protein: CASSDASGSGNEQFF
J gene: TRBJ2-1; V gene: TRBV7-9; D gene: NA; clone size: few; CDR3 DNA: TGTGCCAGCCCCCTCCCCGGCGTCTACAATGAGCAGTTCTTC; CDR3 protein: CASPLPGVYNEQFF
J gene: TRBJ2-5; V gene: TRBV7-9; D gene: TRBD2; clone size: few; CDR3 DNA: TGTGCCAGCAGCCCCACGACGATCCGGGAGGACCAGTACTTC; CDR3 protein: CASSPTTIREDQYF
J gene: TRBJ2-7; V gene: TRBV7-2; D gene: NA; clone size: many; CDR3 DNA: TGTGCCAGCAGCTTCATGCACGAGCAGTACTTC; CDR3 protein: CASSFMHEQYF
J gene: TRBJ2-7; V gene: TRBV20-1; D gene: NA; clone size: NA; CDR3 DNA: TGCAGTGCTGGCGTGAACATAATCCCCTACGAGCAGTACTTC; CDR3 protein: CSAGVNIIPYEQYF
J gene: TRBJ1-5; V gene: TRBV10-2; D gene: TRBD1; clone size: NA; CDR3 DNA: TGCGCCAGCAGCCGGGACAGGGAAGGCAATCAGCCCCAGCATTTT; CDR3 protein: CASSRDREGNQPQHF
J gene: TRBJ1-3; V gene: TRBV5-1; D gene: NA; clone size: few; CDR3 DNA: TGCGCCAGCAGCGCTTATACAGGGTACTTTGGAAACACCATATATTTT; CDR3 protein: CASSAYTGYFGNTIYF
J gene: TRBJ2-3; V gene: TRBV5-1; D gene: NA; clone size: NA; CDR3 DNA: TGCGCCAGCAGCCGCCCGGGGCAAGATACGCAGTATTTT; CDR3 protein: CASSRPGQDTQYF
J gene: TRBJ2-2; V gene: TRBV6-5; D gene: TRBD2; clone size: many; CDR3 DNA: TGTGCCAGCAGTTACGAAGCGGGAGGGAGTACCGGGGAGCTGTTTTTT; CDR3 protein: CASSYEAGGSTGELFF
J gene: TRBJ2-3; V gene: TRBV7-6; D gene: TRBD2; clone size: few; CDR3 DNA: TGTGCCAGCAGCCACCCAACTAGCGGGGCGCAGTATTTT; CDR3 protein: CASSHPTSGAQYF
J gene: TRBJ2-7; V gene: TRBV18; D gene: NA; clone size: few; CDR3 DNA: TGTGCCAGCTCACCACTTGGAACCGGTGAGCAGTACTTC; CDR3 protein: CASSPLGTGEQYF
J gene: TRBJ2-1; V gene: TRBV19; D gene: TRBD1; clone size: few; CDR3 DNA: TGTGCCAGTAGTCCCCGGACAGGCCACGTAAATGAGCAGTTCTTC; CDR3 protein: CASSPRTGHVNEQFF